The 22 T cell receptor beta chains presented below share a single source sample, sequenced in a study of blood T cell repertoires in COVID-19. Clones were read by immunoSEQ multiplex PCR, and TCRdb kept only the in-frame ones, dropping some. The sample has approximately 270,000 clones, about 85% seen once. What was sequenced was peripheral blood. The receptors were gathered from a young man with active or convalescent COVID-19.

The chain joins TRBV18 to TRBJ1-5; TRBD1 matches 7 bases. From germline, CDR1 is KGHSH and CDR2 LQKENI. The junction had 9 bases not matched to a gene; V was cut back by 6 bases and J by 7 bases. This CDR3 contains 14 residues. CDR3 DNA sequence: TGTGCCAGCTCGGGGGGACAGAACCTACAGCCCCAGCATTTT. Protein: CASSGGQNLQPQHF.

The V gene is TRBV6-5, the J gene TRBJ1-2; 7 bases fit TRBD1. With 7 bases clipped from V and 3 bases from J, the junction kept 2 bases outside the gene matches. The CDR3 runs to 12 residues. CDR1 and CDR2 (germline): MNHEY, SVGAGI. For the CDR3, the DNA is TGTGCCAGCACCCAGGGGGACTATGGCTACACCTTC. Translation gives CASTQGDYGYTF.

The chain links TRBV5-1 to TRBJ2-3, with 9 bases that match TRBD2. After removal of 7 bases from V and 4 bases from J, the junction contained 7 bases not matched to a gene. Germline lookup yields CDR1 SGHRS and CDR2 YFSETQ. The CDR3 runs 14 residues. This CDR3 reads CASAREGLSDTQYF. The CDR3 coding sequence is TGCGCCAGCGCGCGGGAGGGCCTGTCAGATACGCAGTATTTT.

The chain carries TRBV19 and TRBJ1-2, with TRBD1 identical over 7 bases. CDR3 size: 16 residues. Trimming removed 5 bases from V and 5 bases from J; junction bases left unmatched: 14. Germline CDR1 reads LNHDA; CDR2 reads SQIVND (reference sequence). The CDR3, as DNA: TGTGCCAGTAGTGGACGCCGGGACAGCCGAACTTATGGCTACACCTTC. Translating it yields CASSGRRDSRTYGYTF.

V gene TRBV19 combines with J gene TRBJ2-3, with TRBD2 matching 7 bases. Germline V lookup: CDR1 LNHDA, CDR2 SQIVND (reference sequence). V trimming: 9 bases; J trimming: 3 bases; junction bases outside the gene matches: 12. This CDR3 contains 15 residues. CDR3 region: CASGAGAGRTDTQYF. The CDR3 coding sequence is TGTGCCAGCGGCGCAGGAGCGGGGAGGACAGATACGCAGTATTTT.

This chain joins TRBV18 and TRBJ2-1; D gene uncertain. V shed 3 bases and J shed 8 bases, with 20 bases lying between them. CDR3 size: 16 residues. Per germline, CDR1 KGHSH and CDR2 LQKENI. The CDR3 protein is CASSPHQATNADEQFF. CDR3 coding DNA: TGTGCCAGCTCACCCCATCAGGCCACCAATGCTGATGAGCAGTTCTTC.

This clone was seen once. This CDR3 is CASSSLKSYIDTQYF. As DNA, the CDR3 is TGTGCCAGCAGCTCCTTAAAATCGTATATAGATACGCAGTATTTT. The chain recombines TRBV7-3 with TRBJ2-3; D uncertain. Looked up from germline, CDR1 is SGHTA and CDR2 is FQGTGA. V was clipped by 4 bases and J by 5 bases, with 16 bases between them. This CDR3 is 15 amino acids long.

This sequence joins TRBV11-3 and TRBJ2-1; 16 bases map to TRBD2. The trim removed 5 bases at V and 7 bases at J, leaving 8 bases unmatched. The germline CDR1 and CDR2 sequences are SGHNT and YENEEA. This CDR3 contains 17 residues. CDR3 region: CASSHGTSGGGRNEQFF. The CDR3 nucleotides are TGTGCCAGCAGCCACGGGACTAGCGGGGGGGGAAGAAATGAGCAGTTCTTC.

This clone turned up a few times. The CDR3 is CASSFDSRGEAFF. The CDR3 DNA reads as TGTGCCAGCAGCTTCGACTCCCGGGGTGAAGCTTTCTTT. This chain connects TRBV7-3 to TRBJ1-1; D gene unclear. The CDR3 runs 13 residues. Germline V gives CDR1 SGHTA, CDR2 FQGTGA. Between the trimmed V and J ends, which lost 3 bases and 7 bases, there was a span of 12 bases.

The chain employs TRBV24-1 and TRBJ2-7; 9 bases match TRBD2. CDR3 length equals 18 residues. The V segment lost 2 bases and the J segment 2 bases; nucleotides outside the gene matches: 12. Germline CDR1 KGHDR, CDR2 SFDVKD. The CDR3 is CATSDSRLADFVTYEQYF. CDR3 sequence (DNA): TGTGCCACCAGTGATTCGAGACTAGCGGATTTTGTTACCTACGAGCAGTACTTC.

The count of this clone is one. The rearrangement links TRBV13 to TRBJ2-1, with 7 bases that match TRBD2. Germline loops: CDR1 PRHDT, CDR2 FYEKMQ (reference sequence). The CDR3 extends over 13 amino acids. V trimming: 5 bases; J trimming: 8 bases; junction bases outside the gene matches: 6. The CDR3 here is CASSPRLADEQFF. For the CDR3, the DNA is TGTGCCAGCAGCCCCCGACTAGCCGATGAGCAGTTCTTC.

This chain links TRBV9 with TRBJ2-6, with 7 positions matching TRBD2. The germline CDR1 and CDR2 sequences are SGDLS and YYNGEE. This CDR3 has 17 residues. V was clipped by 4 bases and J by 0 bases; unmatched bases: 7. The CDR3 is CASSTSLAASGANVLTF. DNA for the CDR3: TGTGCCAGCAGCACGTCCCTAGCGGCCTCTGGGGCCAACGTCCTGACTTTC.

V usage is TRBV9 and J usage is TRBJ1-1; D gene unclear. This CDR3 is built from 17 residues. The V and J ends lost 0 bases and 1 base respectively, with 16 bases between them. The germline gives CDR1 SGDLS, CDR2 YYNGEE. The CDR3 loop reads CASSVDPSGRWNTEAFF. For the CDR3, the DNA is TGTGCCAGCAGCGTAGACCCCTCTGGTCGGTGGAACACTGAAGCTTTCTTT.

The count of this clone is one. The V and J genes are TRBV6-1 and TRBJ2-1, with 12 bases that match TRBD2. Unmatched junction bases numbered 11, after V lost 1 base and J lost 10 bases. The CDR3 loop spans 17 amino acids. The germline V gene has CDR1 MNHNS and CDR2 SASEGT. This chain's CDR3 is CASSEGKTSGSFEEQFF. CDR3 bases: TGTGCCAGCAGTGAAGGTAAGACTAGCGGGAGTTTCGAGGAGCAGTTCTTC.

The chain employs TRBV11-2 and TRBJ2-7; 8 nucleotides agree with TRBD2. With 8 bases clipped from V and 4 bases from J, the junction kept 4 bases outside the gene matches. The CDR3 length is 12 residues. Looked up from germline, CDR1 is SGHAT and CDR2 is FQNNGV. The CDR3 reads CASGIAGYEQYF. For the CDR3, the DNA is TGTGCCAGCGGTATAGCGGGATACGAGCAGTACTTC. Variable domain in full (rest from reference TRBV11-2 and TRBJ2-7): EAGVAQSPRYKIIEKRQSVAFWCNPISGHATLYWYQQILGQGPKLLIQFQNNGVVDDSQLPKDRFSAERLKGVDSTLKIQPAKLEDSAVYLCASGIAGYEQYFGPGTRLTVT.

V gene TRBV13 combines with J gene TRBJ1-3, with D possibly being TRBD1 (5 bases). CDR1 and CDR2 from the germline V gene are PRHDT and FYEKMQ (reference sequence). With 6 bases removed from V and 0 bases from J, the gap between germline ends came to 12 bases. The CDR3 is made up of 15 amino acids. CDR3 coding DNA: TGTGCCAGCAGAGTCCCGGACATCTCTGGAAACACCATATATTTT. Its protein is CASRVPDISGNTIYF.

This clone has a single count. The chain has TRBV7-8 and TRBJ2-3; 11 nucleotides align to TRBD2. CDR3 length: 16 residues. Trimming cost V 4 bases and J 8 bases; bases outside gene matches: 11. Germline CDR1 and CDR2: SGHVS and FQNEAQ. In nucleotides, the CDR3 is TGTGCCAGCAGCTCGGGACTAGCGGAGAGCATGGGTACGCAGTATTTT. This encodes CASSSGLAESMGTQYF.

The chain recombines TRBV25-1 with TRBJ1-5, with unresolved D. CDR1 is MGHDK, CDR2 SYGVNS, per germline. The CDR3 is 16 residues long. V shed 0 bases and J shed 3 bases, with 12 bases lying between them. The DNA of the CDR3 is TGTGCCAGCAGTGAATATGTACGGCAGGACAATCAGCCCCAGCATTTT. This gives the protein CASSEYVRQDNQPQHF.

The gene calls are TRBV2 and TRBJ1-2; 10 bases match TRBD1. CDR1 is SNHLY and CDR2 is FYNNEI in the germline V gene. The length of the CDR3 is 12 residues. The junction had 6 bases not matched to a gene; V was cut back by 9 bases and J by 8 bases. CDR3 residues: CARKGQGYGYTF. CDR3 DNA: TGTGCCAGAAAGGGACAGGGGTACGGCTACACCTTC.

CDR3: CASSQALGGSYEQYF. CDR3 coding DNA: TGCGCCAGCAGCCAGGCGCTGGGGGGGTCCTACGAGCAGTACTTC. The chain is built from TRBV4-3 and TRBJ2-7; 7 bases agree with TRBD2. V trimming: 3 bases; J trimming: 1 base; junction bases outside the gene matches: 6. This CDR3 region has 15 residues. The germline V gene has CDR1 LGHNA and CDR2 YSLEER.

This clone came up a few times. This chain connects TRBV6-5 to TRBJ2-7; D might be TRBD1 (6 bases). Trimming pared 6 bases from V and 1 base from J, leaving 10 bases between. The CDR3 is 13 amino acids. Looked up from germline, CDR1 is MNHEY and CDR2 is SVGAGI. The CDR3: CASRLRGSYEQYF. CDR3 nucleotides: TGTGCCAGCAGACTTAGGGGGTCCTACGAGCAGTACTTC.

A note on this clone: The same CDR3 can be traced to other DNA sequences in this sample. The CDR3 reads CASSTGQVHQPQHF. CDR3 sequence (DNA): TGTGCCAGTAGTACCGGACAGGTCCATCAGCCCCAGCATTTT. The gene calls are TRBV19 and TRBJ1-5; 7 nucleotides line up with TRBD1. Per the germline V gene, CDR1 is LNHDA and CDR2 is SQIVND (reference sequence). Trimming cost V 4 bases and J 5 bases; bases outside gene matches: 5. CDR3 length: 14 residues. Based on the CDR3 plus reference TRBV19 and TRBJ1-5, the full variable domain is DGGITQSPKYLFRKEGQNVTLSCEQNLNHDAMYWYRQDPGQGLRLIYYSQIVNDFQKGDIAEGYSVSREKKESFPLTVTSAQKNPTAFYLCASSTGQVHQPQHFGDGTRLSIL.